Described below is a single T cell receptor beta chain sequence and its context. Its antigen is unknown. With constant-segment primers, 5'RACE yielded cDNA libraries of TCR alpha and TCR beta that carried sample barcodes and UMIs. MiXCR was run by TCRdb on the 5' RACE reads, yielding one entry per CDR3 protein. The sample lists about 430,000 distinct CDR3 sequences, more than 20% occurring once. CDR3 size: 15 residues. The V segment lost 3 bases and the J segment 3 bases; nucleotides outside the gene matches: 4. CDR1 is SNHLY and CDR2 is FYNNEI in the germline V gene. The record originates from a study of T-cell memory formation after mild COVID-19. The overall study: There were largely donor-specific TCR clusters.

General observations from the study: Some responding clones appeared in pre-infection memory, suggesting cross-reactive memory joined. Day 15 to 85 contracting clones showed balanced CD4/CD8; day 15 to 37 expanders favored CD4+.

The rearrangement links TRBV2 to TRBJ2-1, with 8 bases aligning to TRBD2. The receptor's source is an adult woman who had mild COVID-19 (a few samples of this study predate the infection). Cell type and time point are not known. The sequenced material came from PBMCs or a T cell subset sorted from them (not recorded which). The CDR3, as DNA: TGTGCCAGCAGTGAGGCGGGGGGTTTCTACAATGAGCAGTTCTTC. It translates to CASSEAGGFYNEQFF.